Here is one TCR beta chain with its context. Its antigen is as yet unknown. CDR3 length equals 14 residues. Trimming took 6 bases from V and 3 from J; bases not matched to a gene: 8. Germline V gene sequence: CDR1 SGHTA, CDR2 FQGNSA. This specimen belongs to a study of OX40 agonist ivuxolimab in advanced cancers. Study-level results: Partial responders at 0.1-3.0 mg/kg had among the lowest clonal expansion. Compared with CD4+, CD8+ T cells on average had more expanded clones.

Assay: immunoSEQ multiplex PCR; the TCRdb copy retains only in-frame clones and omits some. The table records 55,000 to 75,000 clones, roughly nine tenths of them present only once. The sequencing here drew on CD4+ or CD8+ T cells sorted from blood, taken in a trial of the OX40 agonist ivuxolimab. The rearrangement joins TRBV7-2 to TRBJ2-7; 7 bases match TRBD2. The sequence derives from an adult with an advanced solid tumor such as melanoma, head and neck, liver or kidney cancer. Written as DNA, the CDR3 is TGTGCCAGCAGTCCAGCGTCTAGCGGCTACGAGCAGTACTTC. Translating gives CASSPASSGYEQYF.